Listed here is a single TCR beta chain. These data originate in a study of T-cell reconstitution after alpha-beta-depleted transplantation in children. Unique molecular identifiers were used to barcode this TCRbeta library. MiXCR, applied by TCRdb to the PCR reads, yields one record per CDR3 protein. The sample lists more than 500,000 distinct CDR3 sequences, more than 9.5% occurring once. The V end lost 10 bases, the J end lost 2 bases, and 18 bases lay between the germline ends. The CDR3 totals 15 residues. The V and J genes are TRBV12-3 or TRBV12-4 and TRBJ2-1; D remains unclear. The sequence was collected from a female patient aged 2-10 years who had a stem cell transplant for aplastic anemia, so the T cells may come from the graft donor. The material sequenced was PBMCs, mostly from graft donor cells, taken 180 days after TCRalphabeta/CD19-depleted stem cell transplant. The CDR3, as DNA: TGTGCCACCAAGGGCAGCGTATCAACCTACAATGAGCAGTTCTTC. It codes for CATKGSVSTYNEQFF.